This T cell receptor (beta chain) originates from a study of shared clonotypes between healthy human individuals. Division of CD4+ cells produced a CD45RA+ naive subset and a CD45RA-negative memory subset. Clones were sequenced by immunoSEQ multiplex PCR, and TCRdb holds only the in-frame ones, with some missing. The sample gives around 2.1 million clones, 90% to 97% of which show up once; more than 0.1% is in the top ten. After removal of 5 bases from V and 10 bases from J, the junction contained 7 bases not matched to a gene. The CDR3 contains 13 residues. Germline V gives CDR1 SGHTA, CDR2 FQGTGA. The TCR was taken from a man younger than 30 in good health. Sequenced input: naive CD4+ T cells sorted from blood. Subset: CD45RA+ positively selected. The chain links TRBV7-3 to TRBJ1-2, with TRBD1 matching over 10 bases. The CDR3 sequence is CASSPGGTGVYTF. CDR3 sequence (DNA): TGTGCCAGCAGCCCCGGGGGGACAGGGGTCTACACCTTC.